One sample yielded the 18 T cell receptor beta chains listed below, sequenced in a study of cytomegalovirus exposure and HLA in healthy donors. PCR amplification relied on 60 Vbeta primers (plus 13 Jbeta primers). Repertoires were generated with immunoSEQ multiplex PCR, while TCRdb's copy carries only in-frame clones and drops some. This sample has hundreds of thousands of clones; around nine tenths occur once, and the top ten carry about 2.5%. The sequencing input was PBMCs. These TCRs come from a woman aged 18-29 years in good health and CMV-seronegative.

The chain carries TRBV5-8 and TRBJ1-6; TRBD1 matches at 7 bases. Trimming cost V 4 bases and J 7 bases; bases outside gene matches: 14. Germline V gene sequence: CDR1 SGHTS, CDR2 YDEGEE. The CDR3 consists of 17 residues. CDR3 DNA sequence: TGTGCCAGCAGCCTTAACCAGGAGACAGGGTGGAATTCACCCCTCCACTTT. Translating it yields CASSLNQETGWNSPLHF.

Worth noting for this clone: One junction end does not reproduce the germline sequence, and a read error may be involved. The same CDR3 also results from other DNA sequences found in this sample. This rearrangement joins TRBV4-1 to TRBJ1-6; D gene uncertain. The germline V gene has CDR1 MGHRA and CDR2 YSYEKL. The CDR3 length is 17 residues. CDR3 nucleotides: TGCGCCAGCAGCCAAACACGGGATCTATTAATTAATTCCCCCCTCCACTTT. Translated, it gives CASSQTRDLLINSPLHF.

The genes are TRBV2 and TRBJ2-3; no clear D. The germline V gene encodes CDR1 SNHLY and CDR2 FYNNEI. V gave up 1 base and J gave up 2 bases, with 4 bases separating them. The CDR3 totals 13 residues. In nucleotides, the CDR3 is TGTGCCAGCAGTGAAGACAACACAGATACGCAGTATTTT. This codes for CASSEDNTDTQYF.

The chain uses TRBV5-1 and TRBJ2-7; D gene ambiguous. Trimming cost V 0 bases and J 1 base, with 11 bases left between them. CDR1 is SGHRS, CDR2 YFSETQ, per germline. The CDR3 covers 15 residues. CDR3 residues: CASSLAPGTSYEQYF. DNA for the CDR3: TGCGCCAGCAGCTTGGCGCCAGGAACGTCCTACGAGCAGTACTTC. The full variable domain, with the rest looked up from reference TRBV5-1 and TRBJ2-7, is KAGVTQTPRYLIKTRGQQVTLSCSPISGHRSVSWYQQTPGQGLQFLFEYFSETQRNKGNFPGRFSGRQFSNSRSEMNVSTLELGDSALYLCASSLAPGTSYEQYFGPGTRLTVT.

This sequence joins TRBV29-1 and TRBJ2-5; TRBD2 is a possible D gene (5 bases). The germline V gene encodes CDR1 SQVTM and CDR2 ANQGSEA. V gave up 5 bases and J gave up 0 bases, with 13 bases separating them. The CDR3 runs to 14 residues. CDR3 sequence reads: CSVYPGYNQETQYF. The DNA of the CDR3 is TGCAGCGTTTATCCGGGGTATAACCAAGAGACCCAGTACTTC.

The genes are TRBV11-1 and TRBJ2-5, with D maybe TRBD1 (6 bases). Trimming took off 3 bases at V and 1 base at J, with 9 bases between the two ends. The germline gives CDR1 SGHAT, CDR2 FQDESV (reference sequence). The CDR3 runs to 14 residues. The CDR3 here is CASSLNRAQETQYF. The CDR3 nucleotides read TGTGCCAGCAGCTTGAACAGGGCCCAAGAGACCCAGTACTTC.

The V gene is TRBV13, the J gene TRBJ2-2; TRBD2 aligns across 7 bases. The CDR3 extends over 14 amino acids. With V trimmed by 4 bases and J by 5 bases, 4 bases remained unmatched. CDR1 and CDR2 (germline): PRHDT, FYEKMQ (reference sequence). The CDR3 sequence: CASSSPGRTGELFF. The CDR3 nucleotides read TGTGCCAGCAGCTCCCCCGGGAGGACCGGGGAGCTGTTTTTT.

The gene calls are TRBV7-8 and TRBJ2-1; D may be TRBD2 (5 bases). With 5 bases removed from V and 8 bases from J, the gap between germline ends came to 7 bases. Germline-derived CDR1 and CDR2 are SGHVS and FQNEAQ. The CDR3 length is 11 residues. The CDR3 DNA sequence: TGTGCCAGCAGCGAGCGGTATGAGCAGTTCTTC. Translating it yields CASSERYEQFF. The full variable domain, rest sourced from reference TRBV7-8 and TRBJ2-1, is GAGVSQSPRYKVAKRGQDVALRCDPISGHVSLFWYQQALGQGPEFLTYFQNEAQLDKSGLPSDRFFAERPEGSVSTLKIQRTQQEDSAVYLCASSERYEQFFGPGTRLTVL.

This chain joins TRBV19 and TRBJ1-5; D possibly corresponds to TRBD1 (5 bases). CDR1 LNHDA and CDR2 SQIVND come from the germline V gene (reference sequence). V was pared by 7 bases and J by 7 bases, with 20 bases between. CDR3 length: 15 residues. In nucleotides, the CDR3 is TGTGCCAGTACCTACGCGAAGGAGGGGAGACAGCCCCAGCATTTT. Translating it yields CASTYAKEGRQPQHF.

The V and J genes are TRBV10-1 and TRBJ2-3; TRBD2 matches 15 bases. The CDR3 has 19 residues. With 3 bases clipped from V and 2 bases from J, the junction kept 9 bases outside the gene matches. Germline V gene sequence: CDR1 WNHNN, CDR2 SYGVQD (reference sequence). The CDR3 loop reads CASSDLGGLAGGLTDTQYF. The CDR3 region has the DNA TGCGCCAGCAGTGACCTTGGGGGACTAGCGGGGGGCCTCACAGATACGCAGTATTTT.

The chain employs TRBV5-8 and TRBJ2-4; weak D call: TRBD2 (5 bases). Germline loops: CDR1 SGHTS, CDR2 YDEGEE. The CDR3 loop spans 16 amino acids. The V end was cut by 1 base, the J end by 0 bases, with 11 bases between. The CDR3 region has the DNA TGTGCCAGCAGCTTGAGAGGCGGGCTAGCCAAAAACATTCAGTACTTC. Its protein product is CASSLRGGLAKNIQYF.

The chain is built from TRBV9 and TRBJ1-2; TRBD1 matches at 8 bases. The CDR3 is 15 residues long. CDR1 is SGDLS and CDR2 is YYNGEE in the germline V gene. V lost 4 bases, J lost 0 bases, and 5 bases stayed unmatched. The CDR3 DNA reads as TGTGCCAGCAGCCACACAGGGGGAGCTAACTATGGCTACACCTTC. It encodes CASSHTGGANYGYTF. Together with reference TRBV9 and TRBJ1-2, the CDR3 gives the full variable domain: DSGVTQTPKHLITATGQRVTLRCSPRSGDLSVYWYQQSLDQGLQFLIQYYNGEERAKGNILERFSAQQFPDLHSELNLSSLELGDSALYFCASSHTGGANYGYTFGSGTRLTVV.

The rearrangement uses TRBV4-2 and TRBJ2-3, with 7 positions matching TRBD2. V shed 4 bases and J 6 bases; nucleotides not matched to a gene: 7. The CDR3 length is 14 residues. The germline V gene has CDR1 LGHNA and CDR2 YNFKEQ. In nucleotides, the CDR3 is TGTGCCAGCAGCCCCCGACTAGCTAGGGATACGCAGTATTTT. Its protein product is CASSPRLARDTQYF.

A single count supports this clone. The V gene is TRBV5-6, the J gene TRBJ1-2, with 9 bases that match TRBD1. Trimming cost V 4 bases and J 7 bases; bases outside gene matches: 8. This CDR3 comprises 14 residues. Germline V CDR1 and CDR2: SGHDT, YYEEEE. The CDR3 sequence is CASSQTGTGFGYTF. The CDR3 DNA reads TGTGCCAGCAGCCAAACCGGGACAGGGTTTGGCTACACCTTC.

The chain carries TRBV19 and TRBJ1-2, with D possibly TRBD1 on 5 matching bases. CDR3 length: 14 amino acids. Germline CDR1 is LNHDA and CDR2 is SQIVND (reference sequence). The V end lost 3 bases, the J end lost 4 bases, and 12 bases lay between the germline ends. CDR3 DNA: TGTGCCAGTAGTATTTTTTCACAGGCCTATGGCTACACCTTC. Translating gives CASSIFSQAYGYTF.

The chain has TRBV9 and TRBJ2-6; a possible D gene is TRBD1 (6 bases). V dropped 3 bases and J dropped 0 bases, with 16 bases sitting between them. CDR3 size: 18 residues. CDR1 is SGDLS and CDR2 is YYNGEE in the germline V gene. The CDR3 coding sequence is TGTGCCAGCAGCGCCGGACAGTCTTATTCCTCTGGGGCCAACGTCCTGACTTTC. Protein product: CASSAGQSYSSGANVLTF.

V and J are TRBV27 and TRBJ1-2; weak D call: TRBD1 (6 bases). Germline loops: CDR1 MNHEY, CDR2 SMNVEV (reference sequence). With 0 bases removed from V and 8 bases from J, the gap between germline ends came to 16 bases. CDR3 size: 15 residues. Written as DNA, the CDR3 is TGTGCCAGCAGTTTATCTTTTCCGGGACAAGGGGGCTACACCTTC. This encodes CASSLSFPGQGGYTF.

This clone was seen a single time. The chain carries TRBV5-1 and TRBJ1-2; 9 nucleotides match TRBD1. The CDR3 length is 16 residues. With V trimmed by 0 bases and J by 0 bases, 3 bases remained unmatched. The germline V gene encodes CDR1 SGHRS and CDR2 YFSETQ. The CDR3 region is CASSLGDREANYGYTF. The CDR3 coding sequence is TGCGCCAGCAGCTTGGGGGACAGGGAGGCTAACTATGGCTACACCTTC.